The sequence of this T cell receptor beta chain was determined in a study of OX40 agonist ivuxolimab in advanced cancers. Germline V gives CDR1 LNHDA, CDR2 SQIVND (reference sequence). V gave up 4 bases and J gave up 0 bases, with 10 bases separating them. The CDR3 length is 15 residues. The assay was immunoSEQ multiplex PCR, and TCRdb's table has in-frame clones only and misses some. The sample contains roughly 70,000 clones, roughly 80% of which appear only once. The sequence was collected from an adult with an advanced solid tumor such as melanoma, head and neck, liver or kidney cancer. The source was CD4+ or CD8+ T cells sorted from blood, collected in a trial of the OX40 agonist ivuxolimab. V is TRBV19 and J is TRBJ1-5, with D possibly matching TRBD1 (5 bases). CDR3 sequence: CASSTAGYSNQPQHF. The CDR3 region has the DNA TGTGCCAGTAGTACGGCAGGGTATAGCAATCAGCCCCAGCATTTT.